The 13 T cell receptor beta chains in this list originate from one sample, sequenced in a study of blood T cell repertoires in COVID-19. Clones were read by immunoSEQ multiplex PCR, and TCRdb kept only the in-frame ones, dropping some. This sample has around 130,000 clones; over 75% occur once, and the top ten carry more than 15%. Sequencing was performed on peripheral blood. These receptors came from a man between 60 and 75 years old with active or convalescent COVID-19.

The chain has TRBV6-5 and TRBJ1-1; D ambiguous. The V end was cut by 7 bases, the J end by 3 bases, with 18 bases between. The CDR3 runs 15 residues. CDR1 is MNHEY, CDR2 SVGAGI, per germline. The CDR3 nucleotides read TGTGCCAGCACCCGGGCGAGCACGGGGTACACTGAAGCTTTCTTT. The encoded protein is CASTRASTGYTEAFF.

J is TRBJ2-7 and V is TRBV28; 8 bases match TRBD2. The V segment lost 4 bases and the J segment 3 bases; nucleotides outside the gene matches: 8. The germline gives CDR1 MDHEN, CDR2 SYDVKM. The CDR3 is 15 amino acids. The CDR3 coding sequence is TGTGCCAGCAGTTCCCCCGGCGGGAGGTTCTACGAGCAGTACTTC. Its protein is CASSSPGGRFYEQYF.

V is TRBV28 and J is TRBJ1-2, with D maybe TRBD1 (6 bases). The CDR3 has 15 amino acids. The ends were cut back, 5 bases at V and 8 bases at J, with 21 bases in the middle. Looked up from germline, CDR1 is MDHEN and CDR2 is SYDVKM. In DNA form, the CDR3 reads TGTGCCAGCAGTCCCCAAGTGGGGGGGCGAGGGGGCTACACCTTC. Translated: CASSPQVGGRGGYTF.

The V call is TRBV30, the J call TRBJ2-7, with TRBD2 matching over 8 bases. There are 18 residues in the CDR3. V was pared by 0 bases and J by 4 bases, with 17 bases of the junction left unmatched. Germline assignment: CDR1 GTSNPN and CDR2 SVGIG (reference sequence). CDR3 in amino acids: CAWSVRARGGREDYEQYF. The CDR3, as DNA: TGTGCCTGGAGTGTACGCGCCAGAGGAGGGCGGGAGGATTACGAGCAGTACTTC. Complete variable domain (other parts from reference TRBV30 and TRBJ2-7): SQTIHQWPATLVQPVGSPLSLECTVEGTSNPNLYWYRQAAGRGLQLLFYSVGIGQISSEVPQNLSASRPQDRQFILSSKKLLLSDSGFYLCAWSVRARGGREDYEQYFGPGTRLTVT.

The chain joins TRBV9 to TRBJ2-1, with D unresolved. The CDR3 is 15 amino acids. CDR1 is SGDLS, CDR2 YYNGEE, per germline. V was pared by 4 bases and J by 7 bases, with 18 bases between. Here the CDR3 reads CASSPEVPDSNEQFF. For the CDR3, the DNA is TGTGCCAGCAGCCCTGAGGTCCCCGATAGTAATGAGCAGTTCTTC.

The chain couples TRBV30 to TRBJ1-5; no clear D. Deletions cut 2 bases from V and 5 bases from J, with 10 bases between. The CDR3 has 13 amino acids. Germline V gene sequence: CDR1 GTSNPN, CDR2 SVGIG (reference sequence). CDR3 region: CAWSPRLDQPQHF. DNA of the CDR3: TGTGCCTGGAGTCCGCGGCTCGATCAGCCCCAGCATTTT. Filled out from reference TRBV30 and TRBJ1-5, the complete variable domain reads SQTIHQWPATLVQPVGSPLSLECTVEGTSNPNLYWYRQAAGRGLQLLFYSVGIGQISSEVPQNLSASRPQDRQFILSSKKLLLSDSGFYLCAWSPRLDQPQHFGDGTRLSIL.

The chain employs TRBV27 and TRBJ2-1, with 9 nucleotides matching TRBD2. CDR1 and CDR2 from the germline V gene are MNHEY and SMNVEV (reference sequence). This CDR3 has 15 amino acids. V gave up 8 bases and J gave up 2 bases; unmatched junction bases: 7. This CDR3 is CASGSGSTTYNEQFF. The CDR3 DNA reads as TGTGCCAGCGGTAGCGGGAGCACGACCTACAATGAGCAGTTCTTC.

The chain recombines TRBV7-2 with TRBJ2-3; no clear D. There are 15 residues in the CDR3. The V gene lost 5 bases and the J gene lost 3 bases, with 15 bases spanning the gap. Germline V CDR1 and CDR2: SGHTA, FQGNSA. The DNA of the CDR3 is TGTGCCAGCAGCGCCCGCCCTCAGGTTACAGATACGCAGTATTTT. Translated, it gives CASSARPQVTDTQYF.

This clone was observed a few times. The rearrangement joins TRBV29-1 to TRBJ2-7; D is perhaps TRBD1 (5 bases). Per the germline V gene, CDR1 is SQVTM and CDR2 is ANQGSEA. This CDR3 comprises 13 residues. V gave up 0 bases and J gave up 4 bases, with 10 bases separating them. CDR3 protein: CSVEDRGNYEQYF. The CDR3 coding sequence is TGCAGCGTTGAAGATAGGGGCAATTACGAGCAGTACTTC.

J is TRBJ2-2 and V is TRBV30, with D possibly being TRBD2 (5 bases). Per the germline V gene, CDR1 is GTSNPN and CDR2 is SVGIG (reference sequence). V lost 3 bases and J 8 bases, leaving 13 bases between the germline ends. CDR3 size: 13 residues. CDR3 in DNA: TGTGCCTGGAGGTTAACATGGGAGGGGGAGCTGTTTTTT. Protein sequence: CAWRLTWEGELFF.

The chain joins TRBV11-2 to TRBJ1-5, with a possible D match to TRBD1 (6 bases). The germline V gene encodes CDR1 SGHAT and CDR2 FQNNGV. V lost 5 bases and J lost 2, with 13 bases in between. The CDR3 runs to 15 residues. The CDR3 here is CASSEDSERNQPQHF. The CDR3 DNA reads TGTGCCAGCAGCGAGGACAGTGAGCGCAATCAGCCCCAGCATTTT.

The V call is TRBV10-3, the J call TRBJ1-1; TRBD1 agrees at 9 bases. This CDR3 spans 16 amino acids. V lost 4 bases to trimming and J lost 4 bases; unmatched junction nucleotides: 10. Germline CDR1 and CDR2: ENHRY and SYGVKD. CDR3 sequence reads: CAISGGTGSTGTEAFF. The CDR3 nucleotides read TGTGCCATCAGTGGGGGGACAGGGTCAACGGGCACTGAAGCTTTCTTT.

V is TRBV6-2 or TRBV6-3 and J is TRBJ1-5; 7 bases are a match to TRBD1. This CDR3 contains 14 residues. Trimming took 5 bases from V and 7 from J; bases not matched to a gene: 8. Germline CDR1 and CDR2: MNHEY and SVGEGT. CDR3 nucleotides: TGTGCCAGCAGTCCGACAGGGCGTGTGCAGCCCCAGCATTTT. Translated: CASSPTGRVQPQHF.